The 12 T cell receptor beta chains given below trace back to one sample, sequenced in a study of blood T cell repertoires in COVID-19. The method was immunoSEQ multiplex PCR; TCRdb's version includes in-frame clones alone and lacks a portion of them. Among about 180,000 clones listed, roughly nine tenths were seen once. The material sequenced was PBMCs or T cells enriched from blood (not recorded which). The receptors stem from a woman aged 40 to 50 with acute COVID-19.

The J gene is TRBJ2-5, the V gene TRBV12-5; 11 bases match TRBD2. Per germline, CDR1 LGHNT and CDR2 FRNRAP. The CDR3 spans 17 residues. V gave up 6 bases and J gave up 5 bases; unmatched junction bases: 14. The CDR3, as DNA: TGTGCTAGTGGACCCCCGGGGGTTAGCGGGGGGGCCGAGACCCAGTACTTC. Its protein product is CASGPPGVSGGAETQYF.

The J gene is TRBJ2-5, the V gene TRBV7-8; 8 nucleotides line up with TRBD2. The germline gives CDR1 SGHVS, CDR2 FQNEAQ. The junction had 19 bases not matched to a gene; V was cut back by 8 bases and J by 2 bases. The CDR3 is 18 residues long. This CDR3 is CASSPGRGASGAQETQYF. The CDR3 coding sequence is TGTGCCAGCTCCCCTGGGCGGGGGGCCAGTGGCGCACAAGAGACCCAGTACTTC.

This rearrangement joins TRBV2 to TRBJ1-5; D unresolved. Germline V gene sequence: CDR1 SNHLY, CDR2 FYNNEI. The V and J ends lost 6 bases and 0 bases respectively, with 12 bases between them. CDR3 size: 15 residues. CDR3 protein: CASRSARGSNQPQHF. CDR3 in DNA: TGTGCCAGCAGGAGCGCACGGGGTAGCAATCAGCCCCAGCATTTT.

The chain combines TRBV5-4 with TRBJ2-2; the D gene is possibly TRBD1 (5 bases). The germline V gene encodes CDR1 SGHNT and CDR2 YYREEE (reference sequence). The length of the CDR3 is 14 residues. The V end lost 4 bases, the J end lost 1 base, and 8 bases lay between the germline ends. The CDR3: CASSQGKNTGELFF. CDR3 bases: TGTGCCAGCAGCCAGGGCAAGAACACCGGGGAGCTGTTTTTT.

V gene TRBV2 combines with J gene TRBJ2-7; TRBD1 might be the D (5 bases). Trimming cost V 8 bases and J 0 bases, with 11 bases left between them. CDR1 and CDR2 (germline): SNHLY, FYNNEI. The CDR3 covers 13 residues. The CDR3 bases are TGTGCCAGCGAACGACAGAACTCCTACGAGCAGTACTTC. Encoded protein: CASERQNSYEQYF.

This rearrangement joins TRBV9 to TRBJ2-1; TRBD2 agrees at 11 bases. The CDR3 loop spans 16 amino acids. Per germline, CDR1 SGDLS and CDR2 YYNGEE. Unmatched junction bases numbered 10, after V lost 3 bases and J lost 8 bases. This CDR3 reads CASSDQGLAGGDEQFF. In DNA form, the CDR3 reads TGTGCCAGCAGCGACCAGGGGCTAGCGGGAGGAGATGAGCAGTTCTTC.

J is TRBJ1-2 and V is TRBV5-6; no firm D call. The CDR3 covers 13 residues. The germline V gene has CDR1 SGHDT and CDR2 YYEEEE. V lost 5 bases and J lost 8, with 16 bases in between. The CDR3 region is CASSYTKRGGYTF. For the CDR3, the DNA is TGTGCCAGCAGTTACACTAAAAGAGGAGGCTACACCTTC.

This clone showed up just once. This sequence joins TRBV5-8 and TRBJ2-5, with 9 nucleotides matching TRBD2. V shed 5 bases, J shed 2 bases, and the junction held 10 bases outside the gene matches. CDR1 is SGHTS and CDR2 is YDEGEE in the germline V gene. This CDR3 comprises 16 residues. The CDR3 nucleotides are TGTGCCAGCAGTTCGGGGCGGGGGGGCCATCAAGAGACCCAGTACTTC. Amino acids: CASSSGRGGHQETQYF.

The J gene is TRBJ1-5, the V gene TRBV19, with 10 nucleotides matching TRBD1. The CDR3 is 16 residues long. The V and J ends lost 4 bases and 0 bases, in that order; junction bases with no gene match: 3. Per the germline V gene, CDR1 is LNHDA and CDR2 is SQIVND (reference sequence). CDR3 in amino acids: CASSRDRGGSNQPQHF. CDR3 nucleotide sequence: TGTGCCAGTAGTAGGGACAGGGGAGGTAGCAATCAGCCCCAGCATTTT. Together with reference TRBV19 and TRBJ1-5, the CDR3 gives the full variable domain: DGGITQSPKYLFRKEGQNVTLSCEQNLNHDAMYWYRQDPGQGLRLIYYSQIVNDFQKGDIAEGYSVSREKKESFPLTVTSAQKNPTAFYLCASSRDRGGSNQPQHFGDGTRLSIL.

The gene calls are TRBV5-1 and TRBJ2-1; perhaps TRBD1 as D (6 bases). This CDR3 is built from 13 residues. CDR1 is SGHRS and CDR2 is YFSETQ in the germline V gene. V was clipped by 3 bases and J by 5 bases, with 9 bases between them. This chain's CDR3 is CASSWWTDNEQFF. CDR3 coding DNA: TGCGCCAGCAGCTGGTGGACAGACAATGAGCAGTTCTTC.

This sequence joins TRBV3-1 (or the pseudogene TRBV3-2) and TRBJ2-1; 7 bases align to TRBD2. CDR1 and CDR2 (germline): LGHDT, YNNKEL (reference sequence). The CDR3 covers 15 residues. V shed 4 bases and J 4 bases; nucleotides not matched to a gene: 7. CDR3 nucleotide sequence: TGTGCCAGCAGCCCCTGGGCGGGGGTGTACAATGAGCAGTTCTTC. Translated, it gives CASSPWAGVYNEQFF.

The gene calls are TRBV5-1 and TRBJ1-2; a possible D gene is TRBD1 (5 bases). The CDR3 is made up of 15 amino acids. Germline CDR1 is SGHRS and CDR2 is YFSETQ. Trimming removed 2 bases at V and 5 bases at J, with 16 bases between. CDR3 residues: CASSFPGTGGYGYTF. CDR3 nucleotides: TGCGCCAGCAGCTTCCCGGGGACGGGGGGATATGGCTACACCTTC.